What follows describes a single T cell receptor (beta chain). Its cognate antigen has yet to be identified. No per-base quality is available; no much larger clone lies one base away. This sample was taken from a study of T-cell memory formation after mild COVID-19 listed by TCRdb under 2021. As for the study more broadly: Most TCR sequence clusters were specific to one of the two donors. Longitudinal TCRalpha and TCRbeta repertoire sequencing tracked T-cell clones expanding and contracting after mild COVID-19 in two donors. Two young, previously healthy adult volunteers, one female and one male, were included in the cohort. Results the study describes overall, beyond this receptor: Some responding clones were detected in pre-infection memory, which suggested that pre-existing cross-reactive memory T cells had joined the SARS-CoV-2 response. The study covered only two mild cases, and larger cohorts including severe cases with pre-infection samples were considered necessary. The second-wave clones that peaked on day 37 were not confirmed to be SARS-CoV-2 specific. Balanced CD4/CD8 phenotypes were observed for clones contracting from day 15 to 85, whereas a bias towards CD4+ was observed for a second wave of clones expanding from day 15 to 37. Contracting CD4+ clones appeared mostly in the CM and EM memory subsets, whereas CD8+ clones were enriched in EMRA.

Ficoll-Paque density gradient centrifugation was used to isolate PBMCs. The data were produced on an Illumina NovaSeq 6000. cDNA libraries for TCRalpha and TCRbeta were prepared by 5'RACE using constant-segment primers, with sample barcodes and unique molecular identifiers added. RNA was extracted from every sample with Trizol reagent. The libraries were amplified in two PCR steps, and the second step added a second sample barcode and Illumina TruSeq adapters. Sequencing of the libraries was done on an Illumina NovaSeq, producing 2 x 150 bp paired-end reads. As for how the authors treated the data: Demultiplexing of reads and collapsing into UMI-guided consensus sequences were performed with migec v1.2.7. Using mixcr v2.1.11, UMI consensuses were aligned to TRA and TRB V and J templates and then assembled into clonotypes. Clonotypes were classified as expanded or contracted when called significant by both edgeR and NoisET, with noise models trained on biological replicates. For edgeR calls, the cutoffs were a false discovery rate-adjusted p below 0.01 and a log2 fold-change threshold of 1. As an exploratory analysis of dynamics, PCA with hierarchical clustering was applied to max-normalized trajectories of the 1000 most abundant clonotypes. The CD4 or CD8 phenotype of responding clones was assigned using the separately sequenced CD4+ and CD8+ repertoires. TCRdb reprocessed the public reads (quality trimming at Q25 with fastp, clone calling with MiXCR) and kept in-frame beta chains. Merged by CDR3 protein, the rows form single entries marked with the most common genes and DNA. These V and J calls are TCRdb output, not the study's own analysis. The sample yields around 150,000 distinct CDR3 sequences; less than 40% were counted once. 12% of the sample belongs to the ten largest clones.

The CDR3 starts with the cysteine, ends with the phenylalanine, and has 13 residues. Only the CDR3 DNA stays, 39 bases, in frame from base 1. Per the germline V gene (reference sequence), MNHNY is the CDR1 and SVGAGI is the CDR2. The V end loses 8 bases and the J end loses 3 bases, and a stretch of 13 bases separates them. The specimen sequenced was PBMCs or a T cell subset sorted from them (not recorded which). The chain links TRBV6-6 with TRBJ1-2; D gene: possibly TRBD1, on 5 matching bases. This clonotype originated in an adult woman who had mild COVID-19 (a few samples of this study predate the infection). The sample titles of this study are shuffled in the database, so cell type and time point are left out; the donor was told from shared clones. The CDR3 loop reads CASGARVDYGYTF. The DNA is as follows: TGTGCCAGCGGAGCCAGGGTTGACTATGGCTACACCTTC.